This TCR beta chain came from a study of lymphopenia after photon versus proton radiotherapy. Study findings and constraints: In patients who died, overall survival fell as post-nadir TCR diversity dropped more. Better survival with proton therapy was suggested as possible, not demonstrated. Proton therapy kept repertoires fairly stable, unlike photons, which gained effector/memory cells.

Some clones are missing from TCRdb's copy, which holds only in-frame ones; the method was immunoSEQ multiplex PCR. The table records 60,000 to 75,000 clones, about 85% of them present only once. Trimming at V came to 9 bases and at J to 4 bases, leaving 7 bases not matched to a gene. Germline V lookup: CDR1 LNHDA, CDR2 SQIVND (reference sequence). The CDR3 totals 14 residues. Notes on this clone: What it binds is not known.

This specimen was peripheral blood, taken from a patient treated with proton-based radiotherapy. The rearrangement links TRBV19 to TRBJ1-1, with TRBD1 matching 11 bases. The clonotype comes from an older man with esophageal cancer. CDR3 nucleotides: TGTGCCAGCGGACAGGGGGCCCGGGGCACTGAAGCTTTCTTT. Its translation: CASGQGARGTEAFF.